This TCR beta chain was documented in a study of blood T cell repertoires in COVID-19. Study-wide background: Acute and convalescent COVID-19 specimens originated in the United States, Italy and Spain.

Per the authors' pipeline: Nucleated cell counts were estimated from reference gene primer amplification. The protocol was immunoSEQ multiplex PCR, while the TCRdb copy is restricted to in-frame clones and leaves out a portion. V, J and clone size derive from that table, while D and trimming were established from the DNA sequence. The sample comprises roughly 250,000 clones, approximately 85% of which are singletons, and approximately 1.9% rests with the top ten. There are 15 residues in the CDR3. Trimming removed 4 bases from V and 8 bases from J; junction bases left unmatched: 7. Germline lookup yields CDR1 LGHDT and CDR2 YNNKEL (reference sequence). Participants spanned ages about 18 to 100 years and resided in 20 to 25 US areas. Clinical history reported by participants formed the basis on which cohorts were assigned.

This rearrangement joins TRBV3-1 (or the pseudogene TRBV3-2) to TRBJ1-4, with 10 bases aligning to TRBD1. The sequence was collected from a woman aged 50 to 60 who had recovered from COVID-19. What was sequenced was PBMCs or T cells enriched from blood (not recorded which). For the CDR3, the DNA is TGTGCCAGCAGCCGTCCCGGGACAGGGGACGAAAAACTGTTTTTT. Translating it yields CASSRPGTGDEKLFF.